The rows below give T cell receptor beta chains drawn from one sample of a study of CD8+ T cells in alopecia areata. Produced via immunoSEQ multiplex PCR; TCRdb's table is partial and in-frame only. The data hold about 150,000 clones, with roughly three fifths observed a single time. The input for sequencing was CD4+ T cells sorted from blood, taken at week 0. The receptors were sampled from a human donor with alopecia areata. The CDR3 runs from the conserved cysteine through the conserved F or W. Each record gives: V gene, J gene, clone size, CDR3 protein. A row's size may be missing; if present it is once, few, many or a size class.

v_gene: TRBV29-1; j_gene: TRBJ2-7; abundance: -; CDR3aa: CSVRLAGGYEQYF
v_gene: TRBV13; j_gene: TRBJ2-1; abundance: -; CDR3aa: CASSTHRASYNEQFF
v_gene: TRBV6-1; j_gene: TRBJ1-2; abundance: -; CDR3aa: CASTGLFGYTF
v_gene: TRBV30; j_gene: TRBJ2-5; abundance: -; CDR3aa: CAWSVWSSEETQYF
v_gene: TRBV7-2; j_gene: TRBJ2-5; abundance: few; CDR3aa: CASSSGLAGGRETQYF
v_gene: TRBV7-9; j_gene: TRBJ2-7; abundance: -; CDR3aa: CASSLEGFSYEQYF
v_gene: TRBV27; j_gene: TRBJ2-2; abundance: once; CDR3aa: CASRPGQGRGTGELFF
v_gene: TRBV7-9; j_gene: TRBJ1-2; abundance: -; CDR3aa: CASSLPGHGYTF
v_gene: TRBV18; j_gene: TRBJ1-3; abundance: few; CDR3aa: CASSPMGAIRNTIYF
v_gene: TRBV11-2; j_gene: TRBJ2-7; abundance: few; CDR3aa: CASSLEPWTGVLQTYEQYF
v_gene: TRBV6-5; j_gene: TRBJ2-7; abundance: -; CDR3aa: CASQTNRGLGEQYF